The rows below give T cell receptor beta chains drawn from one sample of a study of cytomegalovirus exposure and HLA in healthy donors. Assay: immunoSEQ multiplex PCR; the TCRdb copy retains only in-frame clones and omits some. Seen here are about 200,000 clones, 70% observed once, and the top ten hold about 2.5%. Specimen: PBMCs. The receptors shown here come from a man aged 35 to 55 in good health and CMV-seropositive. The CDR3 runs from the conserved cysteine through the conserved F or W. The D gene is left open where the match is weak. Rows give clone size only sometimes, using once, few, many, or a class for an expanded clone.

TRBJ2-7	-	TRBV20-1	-	TGCAGTGCTAAGAGGACAGAAGAGCAGTACTTC	CSAKRTEEQYF
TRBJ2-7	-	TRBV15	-	TGTGCCACCAGCAGAGCCCTTACACCGCCCTACGAGCAGTACTTC	CATSRALTPPYEQYF
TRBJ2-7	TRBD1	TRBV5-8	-	TGTGCCAGCAGCTTGGGGGAGGAGTGGACAGGGGTTGCCGAGCAGTACTTC	CASSLGEEWTGVAEQYF
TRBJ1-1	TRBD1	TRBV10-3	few	TGTGCCATCAGTGAGGGATCGACAGGGTTCGCTGAAGCTTTCTTT	CAISEGSTGFAEAFF
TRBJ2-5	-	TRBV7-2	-	TGTGCCAGCAGCTCAGACCGGGACACCCAAGAGACCCAGTACTTC	CASSSDRDTQETQYF
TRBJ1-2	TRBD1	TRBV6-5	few	TGTGCCAGCACTAGGGGACAGGGGGCGGACTACACCTTC	CASTRGQGADYTF
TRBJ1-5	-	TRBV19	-	TGTGCCAGTAGTATTACCGGGGAGCCCCAGCATTTT	CASSITGEPQHF
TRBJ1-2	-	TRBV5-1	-	TGCGCCAGCAGCTTGGTGGGGGCAGGTGGCTACACCTTC	CASSLVGAGGYTF
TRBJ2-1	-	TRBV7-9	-	TGTGCCAGCAGCTTAACTCTAGGCAATGAGCAGTTCTTC	CASSLTLGNEQFF
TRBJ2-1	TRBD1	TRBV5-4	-	TGTGCCAGCAGCAATACAGGGGCTATTTTGTTCTTC	CASSNTGAILFF
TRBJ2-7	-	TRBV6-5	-	TGTGCCAGCGGTCCAACGGGGAGCGAGCAGTACTTC	CASGPTGSEQYF
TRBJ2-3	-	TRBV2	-	TGTGCCAGCAAACCGTCTCGCGCAGATACGCAGTATTTT	CASKPSRADTQYF
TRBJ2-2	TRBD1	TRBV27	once	TGTGCCAGCAGAAAAACCAGCGGCACAGGGGGGAACACCGGGGAGCTGTTTTTT	CASRKTSGTGGNTGELFF
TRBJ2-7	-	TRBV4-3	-	TGCGCCAGCAGCCAAGATTTAAGTATGGACAACGAGCAGTACTTC	CASSQDLSMDNEQYF
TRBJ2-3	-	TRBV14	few	TGTGCCAGCAGTCAACCGATAAACAGGTACACAGATACGCAGTATTTT	CASSQPINRYTDTQYF
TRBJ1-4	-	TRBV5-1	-	TGCGCCAGCTCGACAGAATGGGGCGAAAAACTGTTTTTT	CASSTEWGEKLFF
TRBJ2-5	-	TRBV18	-	TGTGCCAGCTCACCCCAGTACCAAGAGACCCAGTACTTC	CASSPQYQETQYF
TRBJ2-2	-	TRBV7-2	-	TGTGCCAGCAGCCCGGGGTGGGGGCCCGGGGAGCTGTTTTTT	CASSPGWGPGELFF
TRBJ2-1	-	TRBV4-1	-	TGCGCCAGCAGTCCGGTCACCCTAGGGGATGAGCAGTTCTTC	CASSPVTLGDEQFF
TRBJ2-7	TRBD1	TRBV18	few	TGTGCCAGCTCAACCGGGACAGTTTACGAGCAGTACTTC	CASSTGTVYEQYF
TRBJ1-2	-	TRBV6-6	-	TGTGCCAGCAGCCCGGACAGAAACTTATATGGCTACACCTTC	CASSPDRNLYGYTF
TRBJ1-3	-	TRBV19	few	TGTGCCAGTAGTTCACCAGGGGTTGGAAACACCATATATTTT	CASSSPGVGNTIYF
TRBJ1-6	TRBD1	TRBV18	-	TGTGCCAGCTCACCGACAGGGGGATCCAATTCACCCCTCCACTTT	CASSPTGGSNSPLHF
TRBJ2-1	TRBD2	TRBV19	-	TGTGCCAGTAGTTGGGTAGCGGGGGAGTCTAATGAGCAGTTCTTC	CASSWVAGESNEQFF
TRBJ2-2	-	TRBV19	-	TGTGCCAGTAGTAAGGGAACAGGGCGGTCCGGGGAGCTGTTTTTT	CASSKGTGRSGELFF
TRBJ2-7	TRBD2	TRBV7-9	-	TGTTCCAGCAGCTTAAAGGGTGGGGGGGGCTACGAGCAGTACTTC	CSSSLKGGGGYEQYF
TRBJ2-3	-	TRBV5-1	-	TGCGCCAGCAGCTTGGCCGGGGAGGATACGCAGTATTTT	CASSLAGEDTQYF
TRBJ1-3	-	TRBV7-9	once	TGTGCCAGCAGTTTCCCACTCGGAGTGGTCTCTGGAAGCACCATATATTTT	CASSFPLGVVSGSTIYF
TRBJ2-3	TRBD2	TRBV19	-	TGTGCCAGTAGTGGGGGGGTGGCAGATACGCAGTATTTT	CASSGGVADTQYF
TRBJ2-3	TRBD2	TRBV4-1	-	TGCGCCAGCAGCCAAGATTTCACGGGGGGTAGCACAGATACGCAGTATTTT	CASSQDFTGGSTDTQYF
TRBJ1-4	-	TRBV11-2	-	TGTGCCAGCAGCTTAAACGGCCAGGGAAATGAAAAACTGTTTTTT	CASSLNGQGNEKLFF
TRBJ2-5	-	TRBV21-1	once	TGTGCCAGCAGCCCAAGGCGTGGGCACCGAGAGACCCAGTACTTC	CASSPRRGHRETQYF
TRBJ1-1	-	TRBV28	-	TGTGCCAGCAGTTTCTGGGCGAACACTGAAGCTTTCTTT	CASSFWANTEAFF
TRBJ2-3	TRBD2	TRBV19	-	TGTGCCAGTAGTACCACCGGGACTAGCGGCTACACAGATACGCAGTATTTT	CASSTTGTSGYTDTQYF
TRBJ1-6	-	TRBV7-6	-	TGTGCCAGCAGCCTCAGGAATTCACCCCTCCACTTT	CASSLRNSPLHF
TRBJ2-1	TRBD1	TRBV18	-	TGTGCCAGCTCACCAGGGACAGGGTTGTTCTTC	CASSPGTGLFF
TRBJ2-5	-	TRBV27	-	TGTGCCAGCAGTTTAGTGTTTGGGGCCGCGGTAGGGACCCAGTACTTC	CASSLVFGAAVGTQYF
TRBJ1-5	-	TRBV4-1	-	TGCGCCAGCAGCCAAGGAGAGGGGGTCAGGGGTCCCCAGCATTTT	CASSQGEGVRGPQHF
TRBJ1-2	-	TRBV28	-	TGTGCCAGCAGCGGGAAGGGAGTCCCTGGCTACACCTTC	CASSGKGVPGYTF
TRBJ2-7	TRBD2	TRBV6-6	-	TGTGCCAGCAGTTTGACCGGGGGGGCTAGCGAGCAGTACTTC	CASSLTGGASEQYF
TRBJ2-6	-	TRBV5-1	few	TGCGCCAGCAGCTTGGACATTGGGGCCAACGTCCTGACTTTC	CASSLDIGANVLTF
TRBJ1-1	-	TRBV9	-	TGTGCCAGCAGCCTGTCCCCAGGCACTGAAGCTTTCTTT	CASSLSPGTEAFF
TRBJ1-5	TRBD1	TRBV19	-	TGTGCCAGCCGCTCTAGGGACAGGAATCAGCCCCAGCATTTT	CASRSRDRNQPQHF
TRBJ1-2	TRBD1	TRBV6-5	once	TGTGCCAGCAGTCCGACGACAGGGGGTGGCTACACCTTC	CASSPTTGGGYTF
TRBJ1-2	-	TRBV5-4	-	TGTGCCAGCAGCTTGGTAGGTCGGGACTATGGCTACACCTTC	CASSLVGRDYGYTF
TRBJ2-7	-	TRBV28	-	TGTGCCAGCAGTTTTCCCCAAGCGGGTCTCGGCGAGCAGTACTTC	CASSFPQAGLGEQYF
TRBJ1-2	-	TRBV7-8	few	TGTGCCAGCAGCCGGGAGGGGAAGACCTATGGCTACACCTTC	CASSREGKTYGYTF
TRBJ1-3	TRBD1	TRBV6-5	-	TGTGCCAGCAGTTACGGAGGGACAGGGTCTGGAAACACCATATATTTT	CASSYGGTGSGNTIYF
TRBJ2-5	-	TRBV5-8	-	TGTGCCAGCAGCTTGTTTAGGAGAGGAGAGACCCAGTACTTC	CASSLFRRGETQYF
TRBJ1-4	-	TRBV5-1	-	TGCGCCAGCAGCTTGGAGGGGACAACTAATGAAAAACTGTTTTTT	CASSLEGTTNEKLFF
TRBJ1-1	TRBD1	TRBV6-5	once	TGTGCCATTCACAGGGGGCTGAACACTGAAGCTTTCTTT	CAIHRGLNTEAFF
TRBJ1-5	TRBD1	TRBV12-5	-	TGTGCTAGTGGTTTGGTAATTATTGGGACAGGGCAGCAGCCCCAGCATTTT	CASGLVIIGTGQQPQHF
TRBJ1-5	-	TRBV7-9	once	TGTGCCAGCAGCGTCGAGACAGATAGCAATCAGCCCCAGCATTTT	CASSVETDSNQPQHF